This T cell receptor (beta chain) is from a study of blood T cell repertoires in COVID-19. On the study more broadly: T cells, B-cell-depleted T cells, or PBMCs supplied cDNA or gDNA.

Two negative PCRs, clearance, or symptom resolution characterized the recovered Cohort 3 donors. This clone was picked up a small number of times. Assay used: immunoSEQ multiplex PCR; TCRdb lists only in-frame clones, some missing. The sample has a few hundred thousand clones; 80% to 90% are singletons. The material sequenced was PBMCs or T cells enriched from blood (not recorded which). The clonotype was recovered from a young man who had recovered from COVID-19.

CDR3 loop: CASSHDRTSGGLDTGELFF. DNA for the CDR3: TGTGCCAGCAGCCATGATAGGACTAGCGGGGGGTTGGACACCGGGGAGCTGTTTTTT. This sequence joins TRBV3-1 (or the pseudogene TRBV3-2) and TRBJ2-2; 14 bases fit TRBD2. Germline V lookup: CDR1 LGHDT, CDR2 YNNKEL (reference sequence). The V segment lost 3 bases and the J segment 3 bases; nucleotides outside the gene matches: 9. The CDR3 spans 19 residues.